This T cell receptor beta chain comes out of a study of blood T cell repertoires in COVID-19. This clone was recorded many times. Here immunoSEQ multiplex PCR was the method, and the copy in TCRdb shows in-frame clones only, minus some. The sample carries 250,000 or so clones, around four fifths recorded once. This TCR was recovered from a man aged 60 to 75 with acute or convalescent COVID-19. The sequencing sample was made of peripheral blood.

The CDR3 bases are TGTGCCAGCACTCAAACAGGGTTATCCTACGAGCAGTACTTC. Translating it yields CASTQTGLSYEQYF. This chain links TRBV28 with TRBJ2-7, with D possibly TRBD1 on 6 matching bases. Trimming shortened V by 7 bases and J by 1 base, and 14 bases separated the two germline ends. This CDR3 has 14 residues. Germline CDR1 MDHEN, CDR2 SYDVKM.